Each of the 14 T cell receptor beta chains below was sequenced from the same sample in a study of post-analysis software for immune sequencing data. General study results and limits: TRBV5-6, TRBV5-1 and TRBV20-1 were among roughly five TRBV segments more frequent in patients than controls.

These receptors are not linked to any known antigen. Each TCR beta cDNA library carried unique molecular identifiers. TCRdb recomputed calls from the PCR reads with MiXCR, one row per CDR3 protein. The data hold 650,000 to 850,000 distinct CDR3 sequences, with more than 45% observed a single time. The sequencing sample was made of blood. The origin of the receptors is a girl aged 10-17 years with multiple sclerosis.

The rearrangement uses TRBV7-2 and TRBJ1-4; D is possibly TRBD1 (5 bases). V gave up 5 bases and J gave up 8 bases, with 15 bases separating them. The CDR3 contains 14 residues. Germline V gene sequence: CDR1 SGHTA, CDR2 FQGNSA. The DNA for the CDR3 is TGTGCCAGCAGCGTAACCGGGACCCGGGAAAAACTGTTTTTT. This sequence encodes CASSVTGTREKLFF.

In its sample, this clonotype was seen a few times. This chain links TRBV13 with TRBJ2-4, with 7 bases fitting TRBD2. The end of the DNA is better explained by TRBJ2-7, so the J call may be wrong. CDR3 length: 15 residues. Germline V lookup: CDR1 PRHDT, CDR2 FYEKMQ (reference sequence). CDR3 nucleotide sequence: TGTGCCAGCAGCATGGGAGGGCTAAGGTCCTACGAGCAGTACTTC. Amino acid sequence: CASSMGGLRSYEQYF.

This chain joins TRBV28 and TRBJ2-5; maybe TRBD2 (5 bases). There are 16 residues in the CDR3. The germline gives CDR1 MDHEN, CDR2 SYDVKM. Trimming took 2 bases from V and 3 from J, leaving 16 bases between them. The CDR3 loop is CASSLIFGVRKETQYF. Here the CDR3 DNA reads TGTGCCAGCAGTTTAATTTTCGGGGTTAGGAAAGAGACCCAGTACTTC.

The CDR3 region has the DNA TGTGCCAGCAGTCCTGGGACTAGCGGGAGGGCTTACCAAGAGACCCAGTACTTC. As protein: CASSPGTSGRAYQETQYF. The chain combines TRBV5-8 with TRBJ2-4, with 16 bases fitting TRBD2. The J call is doubtful: the DNA matches TRBJ2-5 better. The germline V gene encodes CDR1 SGHTS and CDR2 YDEGEE. CDR3 length equals 18 residues.

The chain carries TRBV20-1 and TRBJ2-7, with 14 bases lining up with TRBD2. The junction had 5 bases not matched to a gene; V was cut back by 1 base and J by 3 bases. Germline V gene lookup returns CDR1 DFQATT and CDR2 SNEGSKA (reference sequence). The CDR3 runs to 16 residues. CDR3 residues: CSARGLAGGPHYEQYF. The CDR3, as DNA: TGCAGTGCTAGAGGACTAGCGGGAGGGCCGCACTACGAGCAGTACTTC.

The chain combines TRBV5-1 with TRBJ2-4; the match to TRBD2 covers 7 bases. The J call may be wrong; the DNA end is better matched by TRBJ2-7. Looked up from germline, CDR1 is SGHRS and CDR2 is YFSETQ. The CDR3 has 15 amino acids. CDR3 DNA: TGCGCCAGCACCTCCTCCCGACTAGCTGACGACGAGCAGTACTTC. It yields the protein CASTSSRLADDEQYF.

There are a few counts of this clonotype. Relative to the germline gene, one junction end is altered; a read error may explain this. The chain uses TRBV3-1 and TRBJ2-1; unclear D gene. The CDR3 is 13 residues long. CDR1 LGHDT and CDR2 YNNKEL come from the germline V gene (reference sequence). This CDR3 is CASSQVSGDEQFF. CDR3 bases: TGTGCCAGTAGCCAAGTGTCGGGCGATGAGCAGTTCTTC.

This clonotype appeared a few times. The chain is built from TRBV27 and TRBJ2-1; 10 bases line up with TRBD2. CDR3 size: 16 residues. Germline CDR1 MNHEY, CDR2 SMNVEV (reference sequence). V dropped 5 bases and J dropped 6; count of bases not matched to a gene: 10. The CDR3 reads CASSPPTSGDPNEQFF. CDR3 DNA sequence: TGTGCCAGCAGTCCCCCCACTAGCGGGGATCCCAATGAGCAGTTCTTC.

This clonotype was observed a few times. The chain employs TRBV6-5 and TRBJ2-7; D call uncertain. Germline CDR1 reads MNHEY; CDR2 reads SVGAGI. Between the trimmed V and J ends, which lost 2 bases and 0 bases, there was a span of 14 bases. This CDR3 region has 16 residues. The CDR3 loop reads CASSYTAPPDSYEQYF. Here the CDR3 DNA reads TGTGCCAGCAGTTACACGGCTCCTCCGGACTCCTACGAGCAGTACTTC.

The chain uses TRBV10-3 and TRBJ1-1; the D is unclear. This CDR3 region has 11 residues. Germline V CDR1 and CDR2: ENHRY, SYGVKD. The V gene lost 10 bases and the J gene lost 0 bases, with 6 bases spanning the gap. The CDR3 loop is CATSMNTEAFF. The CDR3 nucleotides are TGTGCCACCTCCATGAACACTGAAGCTTTCTTT.

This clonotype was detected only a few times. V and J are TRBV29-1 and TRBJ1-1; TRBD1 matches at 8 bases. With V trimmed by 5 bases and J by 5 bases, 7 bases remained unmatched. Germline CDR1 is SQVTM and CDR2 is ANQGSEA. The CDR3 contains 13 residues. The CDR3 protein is CSVSDRGVTEAFF. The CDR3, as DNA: TGCAGCGTTTCTGACAGGGGCGTAACTGAAGCTTTCTTT.

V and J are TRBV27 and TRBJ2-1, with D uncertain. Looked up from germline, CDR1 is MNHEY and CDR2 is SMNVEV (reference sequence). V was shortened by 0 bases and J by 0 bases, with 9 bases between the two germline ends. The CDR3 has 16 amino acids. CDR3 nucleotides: TGTGCCAGCAGTTTATCGGGGATTCCCTCCTACAATGAGCAGTTCTTC. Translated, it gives CASSLSGIPSYNEQFF.

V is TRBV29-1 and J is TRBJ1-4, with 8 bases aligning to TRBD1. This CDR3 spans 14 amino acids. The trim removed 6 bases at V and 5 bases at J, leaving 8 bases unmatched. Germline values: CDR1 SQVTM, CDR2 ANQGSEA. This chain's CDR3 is CSVANRGGNEKLFF. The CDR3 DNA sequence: TGCAGCGTCGCCAACAGGGGGGGGAATGAAAAACTGTTTTTT.

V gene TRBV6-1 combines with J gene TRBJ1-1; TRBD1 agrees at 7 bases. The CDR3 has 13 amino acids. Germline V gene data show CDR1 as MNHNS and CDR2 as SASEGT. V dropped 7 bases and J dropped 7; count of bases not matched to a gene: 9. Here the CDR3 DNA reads TGTGCCAGCATCCTCGACAGGGTTGGTGAAGCTTTCTTT. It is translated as CASILDRVGEAFF.